This T cell receptor beta chain was sequenced during a study of CD8 T cells in Susac syndrome. The study, taken as a whole, reports: It was acknowledged by the study that relatively few individuals were included in its TCR sequencing and HLA analysis.

Remarks on this clonotype: Its antigen is unknown.

Random hexamers were used to reverse transcribe an amount of roughly 0.5 to 1 ug RNA. Amplification of TCR beta CDR3 was carried out by immunoSEQ multiplex PCR, which covered 54 Vbeta and 13 Jbeta segments. Each CDR3 protein gets one entry after TCRdb re-called the immunoSEQ multiplex PCR reads with MiXCR. There are more than 75,000 distinct CDR3 sequences in the sample; just under 95% occur only once, and about 0.25% lies in the top ten. The CDR3 covers 12 residues. The V and J ends lost 5 bases and 9 bases respectively, with 11 bases between them. The V gene's germline CDR1 is MNHEY and CDR2 SVGAGI. Negative isolation yielded the CD8+ and CD4+ T cells, while FACS enriched the TEMRA cells.

The V and J genes are TRBV6-5 and TRBJ1-5; no clear D gene. The sample consisted of CD8+ T cells from PBMCs. The clonotype was recovered from a human donor in good health. The CDR3 nucleotides read TGTGCCAGCAGTGACAATTCCGGGCCCCAGCATTTT. As protein: CASSDNSGPQHF.